This T cell receptor (beta chain) was sequenced in a study of T cells in localized non-small cell lung cancer (dated by TCRdb to 2019 to 2021). About the study as a whole: T cell repertoires of about 230 early-stage NSCLC patients were analyzed, with tumors being compared against uninvolved tumor-adjacent lungs. A mean age of around 66 years was recorded for the NSCLC patients, of whom roughly 130 were male and 107 were female. The cohort comprised approximately 240 treatment-naïve NSCLC patients with resected, localized lung tumors.

CDR1 and CDR2, looked up from the germline V gene, are SQVTM and ANQGSEA. Clipping removes 4 bases from V and 5 bases from J, with 8 as the unmatched junction base count. The CDR3 contains 14 residues, cysteine and phenylalanine counted. Only the CDR3 portion is preserved as DNA: 42 bases, with reading frame beginning at the first base. Of note for this clone: The antigen this receptor binds is unknown. Per-base quality was not reported, and no clone a single base away is much larger than it.

On the study overall, not on this receptor specifically: Because the study design was exploratory, TCR variables were selected using unadjusted p-values without false-discovery rate correction. Higher T cell density in blood was associated with longer overall survival, whereas higher clonality in adjacent lung was associated with shorter survival. Of the top 100 tumor clones, a median of approximately 60 were detected in paired uninvolved adjacent lung; 28 were also among that lung's top 100. Uninvolved tumor-adjacent lung showed the highest T cell clonality, higher than tumor, which suggests more focused antigenic responses in the adjacent lung. Because multi-region tumor sequencing was not done, intratumor heterogeneity could not be ruled out.

The immunoSEQ Assay was used to sequence TCR beta CDR3 regions from DNA. The study's processing was this. T cell density was computed as TCR beta template counts normalized to usable DNA estimated by amplifying housekeeping genes. Richness was estimated with the preseqR package, extrapolating to 400,000 templates for PBMC samples and 120,000 templates for tissue samples. Clonality was calculated as one minus Pielou's evenness. Tissue-enriched TCRs were identified by differential abundance testing using productive amino-acid clonotypes, minimum total count 5 and alpha 0.1. The Jaccard Index and the Morisita Overlap Index were used to measure how much the repertoires overlapped between compartments. GLIPH grouped TCR beta CDR3s together with public tetramer-defined viral CDR3s, and a viral motif had to include at least three viral sequences and also show V-gene enrichment. The immuneACCESS repertoire file appears here via TCRdb, limited to in-frame rearrangements. These files lack a portion of the clones; in checked studies, under half of the deficit traces to unresolved V genes, and the cause of the others is not known. V, J and clone size reflect that table, while D and trimming were determined from the DNA. The sample includes tens of thousands of clones, with around 90% observed a single time. The ten top clones hold about a fifth of the sample.

At diagnosis, tumor, uninvolved tumor-adjacent lung and peripheral blood were collected and then preserved as a mix of FFPE and fresh-frozen material. For TCR repertoire profiling, blood samples were analyzed as peripheral blood mononuclear cells. The sequence is built from TRBV29-1 and TRBJ2-1; 7 bases in the junction line up with TRBD2. The source is a man aged 35 to 69 with stage I squamous cell lung carcinoma. This specimen consisted of peripheral blood, obtained before any cancer treatment. The DNA sequence is as follows: TGCAGCGTTGTGGCCAGCGGGGATCACAATGAGCAGTTCTTC. This is translated as CSVVASGDHNEQFF.